One sample yielded the 2 T cell receptor beta chains listed below, sequenced in a study of T cell repertoires in aging, cancer and after chemotherapy. Amplification of TCR beta used genomic DNA extracted from peripheral blood. A mixed TRB-A/B primer pool amplified rearranged TRB by multiplex touch-down PCR. TCRdb ran MiXCR on the multiplex PCR reads and lists one entry per CDR3 protein. The profile shows around 8,100 distinct CDR3 sequences, over 35% of them singletons. Specimen: blood. These receptors came from a human donor in good health.

This clonotype has a handful of counts. This chain connects TRBV7-2 to TRBJ2-1, with D possibly called TRBD1 or TRBD2 (5 bases each). Germline V CDR1 and CDR2: SGHTA, FQGNSA. This CDR3 has 15 residues. Trimming pared 5 bases from V and 6 bases from J, leaving 17 bases between. The CDR3 protein is CASSQGPSSGNEQFF. In DNA, the CDR3 is TGTGCCAGCAGCCAGGGACCGAGCTCCGGCAATGAGCAGTTCTTC.

The chain has TRBV20-1 and TRBJ2-7; TRBD2 matches 8 bases. Germline V lookup: CDR1 DFQATT, CDR2 SNEGSKA (reference sequence). Germline trimming cut 5 bases from V and 2 bases from J; bases unmatched to any gene: 17. The CDR3 covers 17 residues. CDR3 bases: TGCAGTGCTCTAAAAGACCGCACGGGGGGGCTAGCCTACGAGCAGTACTTC. Encoded protein: CSALKDRTGGLAYEQYF.